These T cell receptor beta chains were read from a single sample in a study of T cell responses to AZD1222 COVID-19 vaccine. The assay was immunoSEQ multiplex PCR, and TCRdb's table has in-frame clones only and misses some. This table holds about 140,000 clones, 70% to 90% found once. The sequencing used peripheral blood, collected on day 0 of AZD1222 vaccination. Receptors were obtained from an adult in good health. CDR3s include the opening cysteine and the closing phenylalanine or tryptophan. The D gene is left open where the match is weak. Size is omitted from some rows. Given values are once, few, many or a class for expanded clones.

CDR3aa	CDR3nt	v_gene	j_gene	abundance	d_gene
CASSLSATRNTEAFF	TGTGCCAGCAGCTTATCGGCGACCAGGAACACTGAAGCTTTCTTT	TRBV7-3	TRBJ1-1	.	.
CASSRRQGALTNEKLFF	TGTGCCAGCAGCCGAAGACAGGGGGCGTTAACTAATGAAAAACTGTTTTTT	TRBV3-1/TRBV3-2	TRBJ1-4	.	TRBD1
CATSDPGGGTDEQYF	TGTGCCACCAGTGACCCCGGCGGAGGGACCGACGAGCAGTACTTC	TRBV24-1	TRBJ2-7	.	.
CASSLRTSGIASVFEQFF	TGTGCCAGCAGCTTAAGGACTAGCGGGATAGCCTCGGTCTTTGAGCAGTTCTTC	TRBV7-2	TRBJ2-1	.	TRBD2
CASSRRTSTGVLTNEKLFF	TGTGCCAGCAGCCGAAGAACCTCGACAGGGGTCCTGACTAATGAAAAACTGTTTTTT	TRBV7-9	TRBJ1-4	.	TRBD1
CASRWGDSPLHF	TGTGCCAGCAGGTGGGGGGATTCACCCCTCCACTTT	TRBV12-3/TRBV12-4	TRBJ1-6	.	.
CASSDQGLANTEAFF	TGTGCCAGCAGCGACCAGGGCTTGGCGAACACTGAAGCTTTCTTT	TRBV7-8	TRBJ1-1	once	.
CASSPGDFSGNTIYF	TGTGCCAGCAGCCCCGGGGATTTCTCTGGAAACACCATATATTTT	TRBV7-2	TRBJ1-3	.	.
CASRSWTGFQETQYF	TGTGCCAGCAGATCCTGGACAGGCTTCCAAGAGACCCAGTACTTC	TRBV7-9	TRBJ2-5	.	TRBD1
CASSSLGTDTQYF	TGTGCCAGCAGCTCACTAGGCACAGATACGCAGTATTTT	TRBV6-2/TRBV6-3	TRBJ2-3	.	.
CASSLTDSGGYNEQFF	TGTGCCAGCAGCCTAACCGATAGCGGGGGCTACAATGAGCAGTTCTTC	TRBV4-2	TRBJ2-1	many	TRBD2
CASSPEGLRVSYEQYF	TGTGCCAGCTCACCAGAGGGCCTTAGGGTCTCCTACGAGCAGTACTTC	TRBV18	TRBJ2-7	.	.
CSVSILPGTGYGTSGRALYEQYF	TGCAGCGTTTCCATCCTCCCTGGGACAGGGTATGGGACTAGCGGGAGGGCCCTATACGAGCAGTACTTC	TRBV29-1	TRBJ2-7	few	TRBD2
CASRTGDPLETQYF	TGCGCCAGCAGAACAGGGGATCCTTTAGAGACCCAGTACTTC	TRBV10-2	TRBJ2-5	.	TRBD1
CASSVGRAGTGELFF	TGTGCCAGTAGTGTCGGGAGGGCCGGAACCGGGGAGCTGTTTTTT	TRBV19	TRBJ2-2	.	TRBD2
CASSRQTGVRNQPQHF	TGCGCCAGCAGTCGCCAAACAGGGGTTCGCAATCAGCCCCAGCATTTT	TRBV23-1	TRBJ1-5	.	TRBD1
CASSVSGAQETQYF	TGTGCCAGCAGCGTTAGCGGAGCTCAAGAGACCCAGTACTTC	TRBV9	TRBJ2-5	.	.
CASSQRGADTQYF	TGTGCCAGCAGCCAGCGAGGGGCAGATACGCAGTATTTT	TRBV7-3	TRBJ2-3	.	.
CASSLRQGRTYEQYF	TGTGCCAGCAGTCTCCGACAGGGTCGGACCTACGAGCAGTACTTC	TRBV2	TRBJ2-7	.	TRBD1
CSVVTGADEQYF	TGCAGCGTCGTGACAGGGGCGGACGAGCAGTACTTC	TRBV29-1	TRBJ2-7	.	TRBD1
CASNRGQYEQYF	TGTGCCAGCAATAGGGGACAGTACGAGCAGTACTTC	TRBV2	TRBJ2-7	.	TRBD1
CATKLGQGGSPLHF	TGTGCCACCAAGCTAGGACAGGGAGGATCACCCCTCCACTTT	TRBV6-5	TRBJ1-6	once	TRBD1
CAISESGQFYGYTF	TGTGCCATCAGTGAGTCTGGACAGTTCTATGGCTACACCTTC	TRBV10-3	TRBJ1-2	.	.
CSVEVRPHF	TGCAGCGTTGAAGTGAGGCCCCATTTT	TRBV29-1	TRBJ1-1	.	.
CASSPIRDTGELFF	TGTGCCAGCTCACCAATCAGGGACACCGGGGAGCTGTTTTTT	TRBV18	TRBJ2-2	.	.
CSVRGTGEQFF	TGCAGCGTTCGAGGTACGGGTGAGCAGTTCTTC	TRBV29-1	TRBJ2-1	.	.
CASSLRAWGNEAFF	TGTGCCAGCAGTTTGAGGGCTTGGGGGAATGAAGCTTTCTTT	TRBV27	TRBJ1-1	.	.
CASSSQGGTNEKLFF	TGTGCCAGTAGTTCCCAGGGAGGGACTAATGAAAAACTGTTTTTT	TRBV19	TRBJ1-4	.	.
CASSQGVSSYNEQFF	TGTGCCAGCAGCCAGGGGGTAAGCTCCTACAATGAGCAGTTCTTC	TRBV6-5	TRBJ2-1	.	TRBD1
CASSLGGSALSEQFF	TGTGCCAGCAGCTTAGGGGGTAGCGCGTTGAGCGAGCAGTTCTTC	TRBV7-8	TRBJ2-1	.	.
CASSLWGHDEAFF	TGTGCCAGCAGCCTTTGGGGACACGATGAAGCTTTCTTT	TRBV3-1/TRBV3-2	TRBJ1-1	.	.
CASSPGLGNNQPQHF	TGCGCCAGCAGCCCAGGGCTCGGAAACAATCAGCCCCAGCATTTT	TRBV4-1	TRBJ1-5	.	.
CASSLGRPTDTQYF	TGCGCCAGCAGCTTGGGACGGCCCACAGATACGCAGTATTTT	TRBV5-1	TRBJ2-3	.	.
CASSLSTLAGPSYNEQFF	TGTGCCAGCAGCTTGTCTACACTAGCGGGACCGTCCTACAATGAGCAGTTCTTC	TRBV5-4	TRBJ2-1	.	TRBD2
CAISESGRDNEQFF	TGTGCCATCAGTGAGTCCGGACGGGACAATGAGCAGTTCTTC	TRBV10-3	TRBJ2-1	.	.
CASSEQGSSGNTIYF	TGTGCCAGCAGTGAACAGGGGAGCTCTGGAAACACCATATATTTT	TRBV6-1	TRBJ1-3	.	.
CASSLQQGTGELFF	TGTGCCAGCAGCCTCCAACAGGGAACCGGGGAGCTGTTTTTT	TRBV7-6	TRBJ2-2	.	.
CASSQRLAGGPGGELFF	TGCGCCAGCAGCCAACGACTAGCGGGAGGGCCCGGCGGGGAGCTGTTTTTT	TRBV4-1	TRBJ2-2	.	TRBD2
CASSSGLGYTQYF	TGTGCCAGCAGCTCTGGACTAGGCTATACGCAGTATTTT	TRBV7-2	TRBJ2-3	.	TRBD2
CASSKDRYTGELFF	TGTGCCAGCAGCAAGGACAGATACACCGGGGAGCTGTTTTTT	TRBV14	TRBJ2-2	.	.
CATWTGGLTEAFF	TGTGCCACCTGGACAGGGGGCCTGACTGAAGCTTTCTTT	TRBV12-3/TRBV12-4	TRBJ1-1	.	TRBD1
CATREDGYTF	TGTGCCACGAGGGAGGATGGCTACACCTTC	TRBV25-1	TRBJ1-2	few	.
CASSLEAGTGSTEQYF	TGCGCCAGCAGCTTGGAGGCCGGGACAGGGTCTACCGAGCAGTACTTC	TRBV5-1	TRBJ2-7	.	TRBD1
CASSPRQGRTNEKLFF	TGTGCCAGCTCACCCCGGCAGGGACGGACTAATGAAAAACTGTTTTTT	TRBV18	TRBJ1-4	.	.
CASSTGGEKEQYF	TGTGCCAGCTCGACAGGGGGCGAAAAGGAGCAGTACTTC	TRBV6-5	TRBJ2-7	.	TRBD1
CASSQDLAGGYNEQFF	TGCGCCAGCAGCCAAGATTTAGCGGGAGGTTACAATGAGCAGTTCTTC	TRBV4-3	TRBJ2-1	.	TRBD2
CASSYSSRVNTEAFF	TGTGCCAGCAGTTACTCGAGCAGGGTGAACACTGAAGCTTTCTTT	TRBV6-5	TRBJ1-1	.	.
CASSLEGLAGDEQFF	TGTGCCAGCAGCTTAGAAGGGCTAGCGGGAGATGAGCAGTTCTTC	TRBV11-3	TRBJ2-1	.	TRBD2
CASSPSIPDYEQYF	TGTGCCAGCTCACCCTCGATACCGGACTACGAGCAGTACTTC	TRBV18	TRBJ2-7	.	.
CASSLWGGTEAFF	TGTGCCAGCAGCTTATGGGGCGGCACTGAAGCTTTCTTT	TRBV7-3	TRBJ1-1	.	.